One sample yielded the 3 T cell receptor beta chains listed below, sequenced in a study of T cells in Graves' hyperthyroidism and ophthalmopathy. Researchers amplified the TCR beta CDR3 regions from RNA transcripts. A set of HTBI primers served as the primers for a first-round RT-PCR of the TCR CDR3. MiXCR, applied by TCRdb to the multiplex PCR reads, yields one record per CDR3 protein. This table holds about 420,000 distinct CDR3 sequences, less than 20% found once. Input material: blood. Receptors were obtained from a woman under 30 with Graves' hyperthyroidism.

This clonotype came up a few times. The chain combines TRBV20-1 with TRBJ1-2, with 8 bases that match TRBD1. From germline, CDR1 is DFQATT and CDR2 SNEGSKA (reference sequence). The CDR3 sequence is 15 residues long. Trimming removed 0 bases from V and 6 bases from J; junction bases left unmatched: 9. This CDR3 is CSARDPDRGSHGYTF. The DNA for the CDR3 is TGCAGTGCTAGAGATCCTGACAGGGGATCCCATGGCTACACCTTC.

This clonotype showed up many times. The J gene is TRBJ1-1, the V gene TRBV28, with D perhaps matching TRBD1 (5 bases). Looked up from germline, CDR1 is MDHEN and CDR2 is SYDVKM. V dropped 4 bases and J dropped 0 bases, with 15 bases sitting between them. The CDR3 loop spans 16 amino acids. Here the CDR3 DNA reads TGTGCCAGCAGTTCCCCTGGGGGAGGGATGAACACTGAAGCTTTCTTT. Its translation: CASSSPGGGMNTEAFF.

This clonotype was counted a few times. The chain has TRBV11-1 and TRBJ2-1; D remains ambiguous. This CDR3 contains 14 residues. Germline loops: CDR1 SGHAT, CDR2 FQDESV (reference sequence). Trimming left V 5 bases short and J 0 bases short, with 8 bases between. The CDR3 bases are TGTGCCAGCAGCGCCGGTAGCTCCTACAATGAGCAGTTCTTC. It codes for CASSAGSSYNEQFF.